Below, 2 T cell receptor beta chains from the same sample are listed, as sequenced in a study of human T cells and chemical hapten exposure. Unseparated into fractions, whole blood served as the source from which total RNA was extracted. TCRdb analysed the 5' RACE reads with MiXCR anew, one entry per CDR3 protein. Of 81,000 or so distinct CDR3 sequences in the sample, 7.7% were seen once. The receptors stem from a male donor in good health.

This clonotype was counted a few times. The chain combines TRBV29-1 with TRBJ1-1, with D tentatively TRBD1 (6 bases). There are 11 residues in the CDR3. V dropped 4 bases and J dropped 7 bases, with 10 bases sitting between them. Germline V gives CDR1 SQVTM, CDR2 ANQGSEA. The CDR3 bases are TGCAGCGTTGCAGGGGCGAATGAAGCTTTCTTT. Amino acid sequence: CSVAGANEAFF.

The V gene is TRBV10-3, the J gene TRBJ2-7, with 7 nucleotides matching TRBD2. CDR1 and CDR2 from the germline V gene are ENHRY and SYGVKD. The CDR3 extends over 15 amino acids. The J segment lost 4 bases and the V segment lost 10 bases, leaving 16 bases of the junction unmatched. The chain's CDR3 is CATMGLAEARYEQYF. The DNA for the CDR3 is TGTGCCACCATGGGCCTAGCGGAGGCGAGGTACGAGCAGTACTTC.